Sequencing of this T cell receptor (beta chain) was carried out in a study of blood T cell repertoires in COVID-19. Study-level information: The origin of the acute and convalescent COVID-19 samples was the United States, Italy and Spain.

This clone appeared a single time. Original methodology: Scientists estimated how many nucleated cells there were by amplifying reference gene primers. TCRdb's copy holds only in-frame clones and misses some; the assay was immunoSEQ multiplex PCR. D and trimming come from the DNA, and the V and J calls and clone size come from that table. The sample yields 70,000 or so clones, roughly 84% seen once. V was pared by 8 bases and J by 1 base, with 19 bases between. Germline V gene sequence: CDR1 MNHNY, CDR2 SVGAGI (reference sequence). The CDR3 is 16 amino acids. The genes are TRBV6-6 and TRBJ2-3; D perhaps matches TRBD2 (6 bases). Sequenced input: peripheral blood. The receptor was isolated from a man older than 75 with active or convalescent COVID-19. CDR3: CASGPHQGGGTDTQYF. CDR3 sequence (DNA): TGTGCCAGCGGCCCACACCAGGGAGGCGGCACAGATACGCAGTATTTT.